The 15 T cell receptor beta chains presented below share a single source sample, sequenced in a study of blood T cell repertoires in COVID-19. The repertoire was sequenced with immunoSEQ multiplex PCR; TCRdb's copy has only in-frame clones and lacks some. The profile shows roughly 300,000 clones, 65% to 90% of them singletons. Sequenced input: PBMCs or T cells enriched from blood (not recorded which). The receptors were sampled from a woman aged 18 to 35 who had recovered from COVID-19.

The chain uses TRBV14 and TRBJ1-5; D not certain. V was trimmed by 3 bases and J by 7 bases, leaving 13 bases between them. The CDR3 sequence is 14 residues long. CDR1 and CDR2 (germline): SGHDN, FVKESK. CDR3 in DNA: TGTGCCAGCAGCCAGGGGAGTGTCGGGCAGCCCCAGCATTTT. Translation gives CASSQGSVGQPQHF. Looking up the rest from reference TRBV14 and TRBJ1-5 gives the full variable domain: EAGVTQFPSHSVIEKGQTVTLRCDPISGHDNLYWYRRVMGKEIKFLLHFVKESKQDESGMPNNRFLAERTGGTYSTLKVQPAELEDSGVYFCASSQGSVGQPQHFGDGTRLSIL.

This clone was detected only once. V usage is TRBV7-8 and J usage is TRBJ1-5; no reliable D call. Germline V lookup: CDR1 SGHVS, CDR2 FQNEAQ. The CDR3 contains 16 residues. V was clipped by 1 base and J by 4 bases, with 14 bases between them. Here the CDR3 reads CASSLVFRGSNQPQHF. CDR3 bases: TGTGCCAGCAGCTTAGTGTTTCGGGGTAGTAATCAGCCCCAGCATTTT.

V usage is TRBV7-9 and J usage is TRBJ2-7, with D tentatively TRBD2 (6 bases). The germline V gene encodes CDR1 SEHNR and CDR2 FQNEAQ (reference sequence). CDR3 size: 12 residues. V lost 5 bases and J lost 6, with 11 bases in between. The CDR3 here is CASSRQEGEQYF. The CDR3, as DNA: TGTGCCAGCAGCCGGCAGGAGGGCGAGCAGTACTTC.

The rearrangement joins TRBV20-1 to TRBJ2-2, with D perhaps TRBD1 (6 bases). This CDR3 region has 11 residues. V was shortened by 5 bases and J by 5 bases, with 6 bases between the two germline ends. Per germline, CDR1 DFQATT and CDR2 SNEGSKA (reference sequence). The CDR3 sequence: CSAQGTGELFF. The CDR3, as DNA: TGCAGTGCTCAGGGGACCGGGGAGCTGTTTTTT.

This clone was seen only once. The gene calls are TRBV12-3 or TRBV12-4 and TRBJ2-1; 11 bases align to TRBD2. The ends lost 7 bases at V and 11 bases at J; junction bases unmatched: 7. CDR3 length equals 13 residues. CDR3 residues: CASTAGLADQQFF. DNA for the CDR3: TGTGCCAGCACCGCGGGACTAGCGGACCAGCAGTTCTTC.

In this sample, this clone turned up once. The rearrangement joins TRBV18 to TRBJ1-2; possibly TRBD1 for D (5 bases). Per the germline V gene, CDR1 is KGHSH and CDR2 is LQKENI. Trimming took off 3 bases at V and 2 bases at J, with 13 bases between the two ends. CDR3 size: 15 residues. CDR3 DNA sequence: TGTGCCAGCTCACCGTCCAGGGAATCCAACTATGGCTACACCTTC. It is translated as CASSPSRESNYGYTF.

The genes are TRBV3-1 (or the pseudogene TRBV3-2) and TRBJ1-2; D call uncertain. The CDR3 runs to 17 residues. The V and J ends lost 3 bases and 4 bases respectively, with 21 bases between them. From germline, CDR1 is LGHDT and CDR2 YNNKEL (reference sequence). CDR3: CASSQAGQSFEGYGYTF. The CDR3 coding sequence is TGTGCCAGCAGCCAGGCCGGGCAGTCCTTTGAGGGCTATGGCTACACCTTC.

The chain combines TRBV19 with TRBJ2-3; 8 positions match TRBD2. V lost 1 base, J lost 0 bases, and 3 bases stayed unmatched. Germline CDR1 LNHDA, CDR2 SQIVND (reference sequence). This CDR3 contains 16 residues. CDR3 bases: TGTGCCAGTAGTATAGTTGGCGGGGGGAGCACAGATACGCAGTATTTT. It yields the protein CASSIVGGGSTDTQYF.

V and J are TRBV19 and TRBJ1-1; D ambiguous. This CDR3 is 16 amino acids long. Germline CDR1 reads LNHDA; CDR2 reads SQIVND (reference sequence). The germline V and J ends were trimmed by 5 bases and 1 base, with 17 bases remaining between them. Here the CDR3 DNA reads TGTGCCAGTAGTCCCCGTGCGGGCCGACCGAACACTGAAGCTTTCTTT. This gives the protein CASSPRAGRPNTEAFF.

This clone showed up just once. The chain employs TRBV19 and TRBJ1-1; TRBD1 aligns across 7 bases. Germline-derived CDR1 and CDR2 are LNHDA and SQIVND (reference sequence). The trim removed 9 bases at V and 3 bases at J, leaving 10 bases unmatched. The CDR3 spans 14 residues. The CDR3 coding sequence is TGTGCCAGCTCGACAGGGTTGATGGACACTGAAGCTTTCTTT. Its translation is CASSTGLMDTEAFF. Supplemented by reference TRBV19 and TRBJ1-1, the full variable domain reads DGGITQSPKYLFRKEGQNVTLSCEQNLNHDAMYWYRQDPGQGLRLIYYSQIVNDFQKGDIAEGYSVSREKKESFPLTVTSAQKNPTAFYLCASSTGLMDTEAFFGQGTRLTVV.

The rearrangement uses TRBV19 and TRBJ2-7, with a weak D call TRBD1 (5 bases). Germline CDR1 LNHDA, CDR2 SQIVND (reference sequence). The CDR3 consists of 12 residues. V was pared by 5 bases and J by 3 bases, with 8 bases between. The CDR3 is CASSPGLYEQYF. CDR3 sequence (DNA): TGTGCCAGTAGTCCAGGGCTCTACGAGCAGTACTTC.

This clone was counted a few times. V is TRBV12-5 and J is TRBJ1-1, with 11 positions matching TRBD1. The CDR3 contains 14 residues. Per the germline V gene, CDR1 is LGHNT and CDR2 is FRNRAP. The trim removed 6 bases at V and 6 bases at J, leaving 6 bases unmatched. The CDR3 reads CASGMPGQGAEAFF. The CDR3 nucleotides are TGTGCTAGTGGCATGCCGGGACAGGGGGCTGAAGCTTTCTTT.

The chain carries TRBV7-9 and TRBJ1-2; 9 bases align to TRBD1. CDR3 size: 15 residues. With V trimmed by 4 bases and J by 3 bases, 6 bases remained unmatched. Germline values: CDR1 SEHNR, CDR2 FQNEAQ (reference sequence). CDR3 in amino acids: CASSSRTGEDYGYTF. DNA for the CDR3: TGTGCCAGCAGCTCCCGGACAGGGGAGGACTATGGCTACACCTTC.

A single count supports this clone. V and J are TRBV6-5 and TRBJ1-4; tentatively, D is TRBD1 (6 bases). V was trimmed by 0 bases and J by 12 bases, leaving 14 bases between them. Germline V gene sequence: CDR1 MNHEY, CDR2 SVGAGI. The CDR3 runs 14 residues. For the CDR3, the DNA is TGTGCCAGCAGTTACTCGATAACGCCAGGGGAACTGTTTTTT. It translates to CASSYSITPGELFF.

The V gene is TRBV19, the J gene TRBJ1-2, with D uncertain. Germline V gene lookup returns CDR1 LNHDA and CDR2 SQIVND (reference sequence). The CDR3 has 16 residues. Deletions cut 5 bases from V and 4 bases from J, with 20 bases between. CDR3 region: CASSAGRRTKGYGYTF. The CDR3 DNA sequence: TGTGCCAGTAGTGCGGGGAGGCGCACTAAGGGCTATGGCTACACCTTC.